This T cell receptor beta chain was recovered during a study of T cells after yellow fever vaccination. Study-level results: Compared with primary, the secondary response was weaker and peaked at day 5, not 15.

The CDR3 runs to 15 residues. V lost 4 bases and J lost 2; bases outside the gene matches: 5. CDR1 and CDR2 from the germline V gene are MGHRA and YSYEKL. This clonotype came up a few times. The antigen remains undetermined. A process of 5'RACE template switching, which added a universal primer site and UMIs, was used to make TCR cDNA. TCRdb reanalysed the 5' RACE reads using MiXCR and keeps one entry per CDR3 protein. There are fewer than 450,000 distinct CDR3 sequences in the sample; around 10% occur only once, and around 20% lies in the top ten. The receptor comes from a man younger than 35 who received the YFV17D yellow fever vaccine. The chain links TRBV4-1 to TRBJ1-2, with 9 nucleotides matching TRBD1. Sequencing used PBMCs, obtained on the day of the first yellow fever vaccination. The CDR3 is CASSLGQGLNYGYTF. Here the CDR3 DNA reads TGCGCCAGCAGCCTAGGACAGGGGCTAAACTATGGCTACACCTTC.